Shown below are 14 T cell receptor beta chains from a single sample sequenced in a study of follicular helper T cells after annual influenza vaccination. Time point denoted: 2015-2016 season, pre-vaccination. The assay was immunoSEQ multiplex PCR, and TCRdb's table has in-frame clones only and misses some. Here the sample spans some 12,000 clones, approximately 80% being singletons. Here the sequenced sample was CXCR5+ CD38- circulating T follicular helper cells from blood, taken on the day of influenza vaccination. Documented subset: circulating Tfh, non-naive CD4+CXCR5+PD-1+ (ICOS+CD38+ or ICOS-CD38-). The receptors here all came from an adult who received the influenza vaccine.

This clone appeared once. The chain's CDR3 is CATSRDRGRGPLYEQYF. CDR3 in DNA: TGTGCCACCAGCAGAGATCGTGGGAGGGGGCCACTCTACGAGCAGTACTTC. The chain uses TRBV15 and TRBJ2-7, with D perhaps given as TRBD1 or TRBD2 (7 bases each). This CDR3 contains 17 residues. V gave up 0 bases and J gave up 3 bases, with 18 bases separating them. Germline assignment: CDR1 LNHNV and CDR2 YYDKDF (reference sequence).

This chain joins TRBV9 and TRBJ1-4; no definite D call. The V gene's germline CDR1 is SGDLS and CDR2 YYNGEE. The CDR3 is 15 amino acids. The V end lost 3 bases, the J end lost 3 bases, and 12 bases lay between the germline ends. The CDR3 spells CASSALGRANEKLFF. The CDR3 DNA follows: TGTGCCAGCAGCGCCCTAGGGCGGGCTAATGAAAAACTGTTTTTT.

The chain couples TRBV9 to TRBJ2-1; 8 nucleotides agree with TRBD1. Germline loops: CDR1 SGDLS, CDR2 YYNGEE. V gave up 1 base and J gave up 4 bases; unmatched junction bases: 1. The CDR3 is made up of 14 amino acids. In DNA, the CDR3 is TGTGCCAGCAGCGTAACAGGGGGTTACAATGAGCAGTTCTTC. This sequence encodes CASSVTGGYNEQFF.

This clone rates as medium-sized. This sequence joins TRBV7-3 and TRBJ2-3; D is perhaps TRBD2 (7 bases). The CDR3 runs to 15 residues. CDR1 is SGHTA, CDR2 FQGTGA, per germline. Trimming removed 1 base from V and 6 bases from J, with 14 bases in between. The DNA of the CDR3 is TGTGCCAGCAGCTTAAACCCGGGGGGCCCGGATACGCAGTATTTT. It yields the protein CASSLNPGGPDTQYF.

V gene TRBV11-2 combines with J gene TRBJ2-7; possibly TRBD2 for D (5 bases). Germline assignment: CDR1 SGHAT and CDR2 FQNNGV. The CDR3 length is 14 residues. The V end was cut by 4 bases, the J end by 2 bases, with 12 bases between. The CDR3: CASSSSGVTYEQYF. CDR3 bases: TGTGCCAGCAGCTCAAGCGGAGTTACCTACGAGCAGTACTTC. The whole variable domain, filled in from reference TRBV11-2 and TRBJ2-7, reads EAGVAQSPRYKIIEKRQSVAFWCNPISGHATLYWYQQILGQGPKLLIQFQNNGVVDDSQLPKDRFSAERLKGVDSTLKIQPAKLEDSAVYLCASSSSGVTYEQYFGPGTRLTVT.

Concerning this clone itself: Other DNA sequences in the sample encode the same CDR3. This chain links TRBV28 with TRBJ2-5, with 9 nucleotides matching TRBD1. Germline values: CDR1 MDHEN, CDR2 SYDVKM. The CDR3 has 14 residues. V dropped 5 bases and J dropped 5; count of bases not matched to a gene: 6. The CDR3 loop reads CASSPGQGRETQYF. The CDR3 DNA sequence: TGTGCCAGCAGTCCGGGACAGGGCAGGGAGACCCAGTACTTC.

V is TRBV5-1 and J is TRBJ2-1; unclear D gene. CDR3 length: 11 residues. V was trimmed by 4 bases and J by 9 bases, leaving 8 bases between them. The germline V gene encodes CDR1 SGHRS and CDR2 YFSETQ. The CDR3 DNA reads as TGCGCCAGCAGCCCCGACACTGAGCAGTTCTTC. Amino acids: CASSPDTEQFF.

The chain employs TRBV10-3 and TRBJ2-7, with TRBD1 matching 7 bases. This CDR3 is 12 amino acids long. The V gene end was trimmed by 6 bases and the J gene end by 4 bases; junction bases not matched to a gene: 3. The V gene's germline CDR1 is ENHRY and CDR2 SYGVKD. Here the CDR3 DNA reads TGTGCCATCAGCCCACAGGGGTACGAGCAGTACTTC. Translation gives CAISPQGYEQYF.

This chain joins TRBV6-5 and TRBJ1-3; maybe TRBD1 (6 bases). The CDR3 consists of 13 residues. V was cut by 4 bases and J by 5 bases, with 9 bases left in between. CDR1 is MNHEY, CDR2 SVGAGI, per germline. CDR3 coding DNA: TGTGCCAGCAGTTCCGGGGGCAGAAACACCATATATTTT. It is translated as CASSSGGRNTIYF.

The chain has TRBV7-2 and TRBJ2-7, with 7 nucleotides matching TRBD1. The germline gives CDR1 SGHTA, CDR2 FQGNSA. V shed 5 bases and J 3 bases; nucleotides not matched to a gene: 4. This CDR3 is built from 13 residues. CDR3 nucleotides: TGTGCCAGCAGCCGCAGGGACAGCTACGAGCAGTACTTC. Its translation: CASSRRDSYEQYF.

CDR3 sequence: CASSPRQRGGTGELFF. CDR3 nucleotides: TGTGCCAGCAGCCCCCGGCAGCGGGGGGGGACCGGGGAGCTGTTTTTT. V is TRBV5-4 and J is TRBJ2-2; the match to TRBD2 covers 10 bases. The CDR3 loop spans 16 amino acids. Germline trimming cut 4 bases from V and 5 bases from J; bases unmatched to any gene: 8. Germline CDR1 is SGHNT and CDR2 is YYREEE (reference sequence). Complete variable domain (other parts from reference TRBV5-4 and TRBJ2-2): ETGVTQSPTHLIKTRGQQVTLRCSSQSGHNTVSWYQQALGQGPQFIFQYYREEENGRGNFPPRFSGLQFPNYSSELNVNALELDDSALYLCASSPRQRGGTGELFFGEGSRLTVL.

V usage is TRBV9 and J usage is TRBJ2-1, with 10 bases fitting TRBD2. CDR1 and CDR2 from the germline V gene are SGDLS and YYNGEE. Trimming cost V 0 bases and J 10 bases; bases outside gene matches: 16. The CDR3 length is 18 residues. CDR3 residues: CASSVATGGAGGPLEQFF. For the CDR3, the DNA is TGTGCCAGCAGCGTAGCTACTGGTGGAGCGGGGGGGCCTTTGGAGCAGTTCTTC.

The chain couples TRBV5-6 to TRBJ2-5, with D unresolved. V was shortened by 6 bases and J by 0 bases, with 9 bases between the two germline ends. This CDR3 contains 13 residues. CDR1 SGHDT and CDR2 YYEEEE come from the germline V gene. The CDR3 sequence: CASNTLYQETQYF. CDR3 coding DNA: TGTGCCAGCAATACACTGTACCAAGAGACCCAGTACTTC. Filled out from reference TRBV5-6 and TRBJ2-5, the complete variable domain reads DAGVTQSPTHLIKTRGQQVTLRCSPKSGHDTVSWYQQALGQGPQFIFQYYEEEERQRGNFPDRFSGHQFPNYSSELNVNALLLGDSALYLCASNTLYQETQYFGPGTRLLVL.

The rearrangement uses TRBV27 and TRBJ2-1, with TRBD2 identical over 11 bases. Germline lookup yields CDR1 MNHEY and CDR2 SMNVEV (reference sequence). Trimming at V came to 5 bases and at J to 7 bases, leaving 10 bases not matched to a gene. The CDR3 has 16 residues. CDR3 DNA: TGTGCCAGCAGTCGAACAACTAGCGGGGGTACGAATGAGCAGTTCTTC. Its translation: CASSRTTSGGTNEQFF.